These 22 T cell receptor beta chains were all obtained from the same sample, sequenced in a study of technical replicates of blood from several donors. TCRdb's table, derived via immunoSEQ multiplex PCR, lists solely in-frame clones and lacks some. The sample has more than 60,000 clones; 85% to 95% are singletons. The specimen was T cells isolated from PBMCs. All receptors come from a human donor in good health.

V and J are TRBV15 and TRBJ2-6, with D possibly TRBD1 on 5 matching bases. The CDR3 loop spans 18 amino acids. Germline V gene sequence: CDR1 LNHNV, CDR2 YYDKDF (reference sequence). Between the trimmed V and J ends, which lost 0 bases and 4 bases, there was a span of 16 bases. CDR3 DNA: TGTGCCACCAGCAGAGATGGGGCTGAGAGAAGGGGGGCCAACGTCCTGACTTTC. Amino acid sequence: CATSRDGAERRGANVLTF.

The rearrangement links TRBV28 to TRBJ1-2; possible D gene TRBD1, 5 bases. Trimming cost V 2 bases and J 6 bases, with 10 bases left between them. Looked up from germline, CDR1 is MDHEN and CDR2 is SYDVKM. The CDR3 covers 13 residues. CDR3 sequence (DNA): TGTGCCAGCAGTTTAAACCCAGGGAATGGCTACACCTTC. Its translation is CASSLNPGNGYTF.

The chain recombines TRBV27 with TRBJ1-5, with D possibly TRBD1 on 5 matching bases. Germline loops: CDR1 MNHEY, CDR2 SMNVEV (reference sequence). Trimming cost V 8 bases and J 4 bases, with 12 bases left between them. This CDR3 comprises 13 residues. The CDR3 is CASRYGTNQPQHF. The CDR3 region has the DNA TGTGCCAGCCGATATGGGACTAATCAGCCCCAGCATTTT.

CDR3 DNA: TGTGCCAGTAGTCCCCGAGGGGGCGAAAAACTGTTTTTT. Protein: CASSPRGGEKLFF. This chain uses TRBV19 with TRBJ1-4, with 7 positions matching TRBD1. CDR3 length equals 13 residues. V was pared by 5 bases and J by 8 bases, with 5 bases of the junction left unmatched. The germline CDR1 and CDR2 sequences are LNHDA and SQIVND (reference sequence).

The chain joins TRBV4-1 to TRBJ2-7; D is possibly TRBD1 (6 bases). V was trimmed by 4 bases and J by 3 bases, leaving 10 bases between them. The CDR3 totals 13 residues. Germline lookup yields CDR1 MGHRA and CDR2 YSYEKL. DNA of the CDR3: TGCGCCAGCAGCCCGGACAGCATCTACGAGCAGTACTTC. This gives the protein CASSPDSIYEQYF.

This sequence joins TRBV5-4 and TRBJ2-7, with 8 nucleotides matching TRBD2. Germline V gene sequence: CDR1 SGHNT, CDR2 YYREEE (reference sequence). V trimming: 0 bases; J trimming: 8 bases; junction bases outside the gene matches: 13. The length of the CDR3 is 16 residues. CDR3 DNA: TGTGCCAGCAGCTTGGGCTTTGGAGCGGGAGAGATTAAGCAGTACTTC. Translating it yields CASSLGFGAGEIKQYF.

The chain couples TRBV9 to TRBJ2-3; TRBD2 matches at 7 bases. Germline V CDR1 and CDR2: SGDLS, YYNGEE. Trimming cost V 2 bases and J 2 bases; bases outside gene matches: 2. This CDR3 is 14 amino acids long. CDR3 region: CASSVGLDTDTQYF. The CDR3 bases are TGTGCCAGCAGCGTTGGACTAGACACAGATACGCAGTATTTT. Based on the CDR3 plus reference TRBV9 and TRBJ2-3, the full variable domain is DSGVTQTPKHLITATGQRVTLRCSPRSGDLSVYWYQQSLDQGLQFLIQYYNGEERAKGNILERFSAQQFPDLHSELNLSSLELGDSALYFCASSVGLDTDTQYFGPGTRLTVL.

This sequence joins TRBV19 and TRBJ2-1; no clear D gene. The germline V gene encodes CDR1 LNHDA and CDR2 SQIVND (reference sequence). This CDR3 contains 12 residues. V was shortened by 4 bases and J by 6 bases, with 7 bases between the two germline ends. This chain's CDR3 is CASSTQSNEQFF. The CDR3 DNA sequence: TGTGCCAGTAGTACCCAGTCCAATGAGCAGTTCTTC.

This clone was observed a single time. V and J are TRBV6-1 and TRBJ1-1; 7 nucleotides line up with TRBD1. CDR3 length: 13 amino acids. J was trimmed by 11 bases and V by 6 bases; bases with no gene match: 12. CDR1 and CDR2 (germline): MNHNS, SASEGT. The DNA for the CDR3 is TGTGCCAGCAGCTACCTAAGCGACAGGGTGGCTTTCTTT. It is translated as CASSYLSDRVAFF.

This chain uses TRBV6-1 with TRBJ1-2; weak D call: TRBD1 (5 bases). Trimming took 7 bases from V and 0 from J, leaving 12 bases between them. Germline CDR1 reads MNHNS; CDR2 reads SASEGT. CDR3 length: 14 residues. The CDR3 DNA is TGTGCCAGCAAATCAGGGTCTACTAACTATGGCTACACCTTC. Its translation is CASKSGSTNYGYTF.

The chain couples TRBV9 to TRBJ2-7; 7 bases are shared with TRBD1. V was pared by 0 bases and J by 3 bases, with 6 bases of the junction left unmatched. Looked up from germline, CDR1 is SGDLS and CDR2 is YYNGEE. CDR3 length equals 15 residues. CDR3 region: CASSVGVDRVYEQYF. CDR3 nucleotides: TGTGCCAGCAGCGTAGGGGTAGACAGGGTCTACGAGCAGTACTTC.

This chain joins TRBV14 and TRBJ2-7; 10 bases map to TRBD2. CDR3 size: 17 residues. V gave up 4 bases and J gave up 3 bases; unmatched junction bases: 12. The germline gives CDR1 SGHDN, CDR2 FVKESK. CDR3 amino acids: CASSPGGPSGGVYEQYF. The CDR3 DNA sequence: TGTGCCAGCAGCCCCGGAGGCCCTAGCGGGGGAGTCTACGAGCAGTACTTC.

The chain combines TRBV6-5 with TRBJ2-7, with TRBD2 matching 13 bases. Germline CDR1 and CDR2: MNHEY and SVGAGI. Losses at the gene ends were 6 bases for V and 2 bases for J; bases not matched to a gene: 1. The CDR3 contains 14 residues. The CDR3 region has the DNA TGTGCCAGCAGACTAGCGGGAGGGCCCTACGAGCAGTACTTC. Translating gives CASRLAGGPYEQYF.

The V and J genes are TRBV13 and TRBJ2-7, with 11 nucleotides matching TRBD2. The trim removed 2 bases at V and 2 bases at J, leaving 23 bases unmatched. Germline V gene lookup returns CDR1 PRHDT and CDR2 FYEKMQ (reference sequence). The CDR3 contains 22 residues. The CDR3: CASSLPRTSGSLRDAPAYEQYF. CDR3 DNA sequence: TGTGCCAGCAGCTTACCCCGAACTAGCGGGAGCCTCCGGGACGCACCTGCCTACGAGCAGTACTTC.

The rearrangement joins TRBV29-1 to TRBJ2-6, with D possibly matching TRBD1 (6 bases). V gave up 0 bases and J gave up 2 bases, with 17 bases separating them. Germline CDR1 SQVTM, CDR2 ANQGSEA. The CDR3 spans 18 residues. Here the CDR3 reads CSVEEGASSTTGANVLTF. The DNA of the CDR3 is TGCAGCGTTGAAGAGGGGGCGTCTTCAACAACTGGGGCCAACGTCCTGACTTTC. The entire variable domain, with the rest obtained from reference TRBV29-1 and TRBJ2-6, is as follows: SAVISQKPSRDICQRGTSLTIQCQVDSQVTMMFWYRQQPGQSLTLIATANQGSEATYESGFVIDKFPISRPNLTFSTLTVSNMSPEDSSIYLCSVEEGASSTTGANVLTFGAGSRLTVL.

The genes are TRBV6-1 and TRBJ1-4; 7 bases are shared with TRBD1. The CDR3 loop spans 16 amino acids. CDR1 MNHNS and CDR2 SASEGT come from the germline V gene. J was trimmed by 5 bases and V by 3 bases; bases with no gene match: 9. The CDR3 DNA sequence: TGTGCCAGCAGTGAGCTGGGGGGACAGATAAATGAAAAACTGTTTTTT. Translated, it gives CASSELGGQINEKLFF.

The V call is TRBV30, the J call TRBJ2-5; D remains ambiguous. The CDR3 consists of 12 residues. The V gene's germline CDR1 is GTSNPN and CDR2 SVGIG (reference sequence). Deletions cut 3 bases from V and 0 bases from J, with 5 bases between. The CDR3 here is CAWSRNQETQYF. The CDR3 region has the DNA TGTGCCTGGAGCCGTAACCAAGAGACCCAGTACTTC.

The chain joins TRBV29-1 to TRBJ2-7, with D perhaps matching TRBD2 (5 bases). Germline CDR1 reads SQVTM; CDR2 reads ANQGSEA. Trimming stripped 3 bases from V and 2 bases from J, with 8 bases between. CDR3 size: 12 residues. This chain's CDR3 is CSVEAGTYEQYF. The CDR3, as DNA: TGCAGCGTTGAGGCCGGGACCTACGAGCAGTACTTC.

This clone was counted once. This chain joins TRBV12-5 and TRBJ2-7; D call uncertain. The CDR3 has 18 residues. From germline, CDR1 is LGHNT and CDR2 FRNRAP. The V gene lost 4 bases and the J gene lost 3 bases, with 25 bases spanning the gap. CDR3 region: CASGWSESRGLSNYEQYF. The DNA of the CDR3 is TGTGCTAGTGGTTGGTCGGAGTCCCGCGGCCTCTCGAACTACGAGCAGTACTTC.

This sequence joins TRBV5-1 and TRBJ2-5; TRBD1 aligns across 7 bases. V shed 6 bases, J shed 0 bases, and the junction held 2 bases outside the gene matches. CDR1 is SGHRS, CDR2 YFSETQ, per germline. This CDR3 comprises 13 residues. CDR3 sequence: CASIGTDQETQYF. Here the CDR3 DNA reads TGCGCCAGCATAGGGACAGACCAAGAGACCCAGTACTTC.

This clone showed up just once. The V gene is TRBV27, the J gene TRBJ1-1, with 7 bases fitting TRBD1. The V gene's germline CDR1 is MNHEY and CDR2 SMNVEV (reference sequence). V shed 4 bases and J 5 bases; nucleotides not matched to a gene: 7. The CDR3 runs 14 residues. This CDR3 reads CASSSPTGKTEAFF. For the CDR3, the DNA is TGTGCCAGCAGTTCGCCGACAGGGAAAACTGAAGCTTTCTTT.

The chain uses TRBV27 and TRBJ2-1; tentatively, D is TRBD1 (5 bases). Trimming cost V 7 bases and J 9 bases, with 19 bases left between them. CDR1 and CDR2 from the germline V gene are MNHEY and SMNVEV (reference sequence). The CDR3 covers 14 residues. CDR3 in DNA: TGTGCCAGCACCGATACCAGGGTGCGGCGTGAGCAGTTCTTC. Residues: CASTDTRVRREQFF.